This is a list of T cell receptor beta chains from one sample in a study of cytotoxic CD8 clonotypes in ibrutinib-treated CLL. TCRdb keeps only in-frame clones here, not all; method: immunoSEQ multiplex PCR. The sample lists about 130,000 clones, around 80% occurring once. Source: PBMCs, taken after 12 months of ibrutinib treatment. Source of these receptors: a human donor with chronic lymphocytic leukemia. CDR3s include the opening cysteine and the closing phenylalanine or tryptophan. A D gene is named only where the DNA matches it firmly. Rows give clone size only sometimes, using once, few, many, or a class for an expanded clone.

clone_size	j_call	d_call	v_call	cdr3_nt	cdr3_aa
.	TRBJ1-1	.	TRBV4-3	TGCGCCAGCAGCCAAGCCTACGACAGACCGGCCACTGAAGCTTTCTTT	CASSQAYDRPATEAFF
.	TRBJ2-7	.	TRBV7-6	TGTGCCAGCAGCTTAAACAGCGTCGAGCAGTACTTC	CASSLNSVEQYF
.	TRBJ2-1	TRBD2	TRBV6-5	TGTGCCAGCAGTCCGGGACTAGCGGGAGCTACGTTCTTC	CASSPGLAGATFF
.	TRBJ2-1	TRBD1	TRBV19	TGTGCCAGTAGTATCCGACAGGGTGGTTACAATGAGCAGTTCTTC	CASSIRQGGYNEQFF
.	TRBJ2-1	TRBD2	TRBV4-1	TGCGCCAGCAGCCATCCAGCTAGCGGGAGATCTAGCAATGAGCAGTTCTTC	CASSHPASGRSSNEQFF
.	TRBJ2-7	.	TRBV4-3	TGCGCCAGCAGCCAAGACGTGAGGGTCCCCTACGAGCAGTACTTC	CASSQDVRVPYEQYF
.	TRBJ2-7	TRBD2	TRBV27	TGTGCCAGCAGTTTCCGACTAGCACCATCGGGCGAGCAGTACTTC	CASSFRLAPSGEQYF
.	TRBJ2-2	TRBD2	TRBV5-1	TGCGCCAGCAGCTTAAGAGCGGGAGACGGGGAGCTGTTTTTT	CASSLRAGDGELFF
.	TRBJ1-5	.	TRBV27	TGTGCCAGCAGGTTGACAGCATATCAGCCCCAGCATTTT	CASRLTAYQPQHF
.	TRBJ2-7	TRBD2	TRBV27	TGTGCCAGCAGCGCCCTCGGGCGGGAGCTCTACGAGCAGTACTTC	CASSALGRELYEQYF
.	TRBJ2-2	TRBD1	TRBV11-1	TGTGCCAGCAGCACCGGGACAGGGGGGAACACCGGGGAGCTGTTTTTT	CASSTGTGGNTGELFF
.	TRBJ1-1	.	TRBV7-2	TGTGCCAGCAGCTCGGGAGGGGTGAACACTGAAGCTTTCTTT	CASSSGGVNTEAFF
.	TRBJ2-4	TRBD1	TRBV7-9	TGTGCCAGCAGCTTAGGAGGACAGGGATACATTCAGTACTTC	CASSLGGQGYIQYF
few	TRBJ1-4	.	TRBV18	TGTGCCAGCTCACCTCCGGTAAACACTGAAAAACTGTTTTTT	CASSPPVNTEKLFF
.	TRBJ2-7	.	TRBV6-1	TGTGCCAGCAGTGATAACGAGCAGTACTTC	CASSDNEQYF
.	TRBJ2-1	TRBD2	TRBV5-1	TGCGCCAGCAGCTTGCAGTTGGTGATCGCGGGAGTGGGCGACAATGAGCAGTTCTTC	CASSLQLVIAGVGDNEQFF
.	TRBJ2-1	TRBD2	TRBV11-2	TGTGCCAGCAGGCTCCTACGCGGGAGGGCGAATGAGCAGTTCTTC	CASRLLRGRANEQFF
.	TRBJ1-4	.	TRBV4-1	TGCGCCAGCAGCCAAGATCGGCCAGGCCTTCTTAGGGGTGCAACTAATGAAAAACTGTTTTTT	CASSQDRPGLLRGATNEKLFF
.	TRBJ2-5	TRBD1	TRBV7-7	TGTGCTAGCAGCTTCCGCGACAGGGTGGAGACCCAGTACTTC	CASSFRDRVETQYF
.	TRBJ2-1	TRBD1	TRBV4-1	TGCGCCAGCAGCCAGGGACAGGGGGCGAATGAGCAGTTCTTC	CASSQGQGANEQFF
.	TRBJ2-7	.	TRBV4-3	TGCGCCAGCAGCCAAGATGTACTTAACGAGCAGTACTTC	CASSQDVLNEQYF
.	TRBJ2-7	TRBD1	TRBV7-9	TGTGCCAGCAGCTTAGGGGTCCGGGACAGGGGGCGCGAGCAGTACTTC	CASSLGVRDRGREQYF
.	TRBJ2-7	.	TRBV7-9	TGTGCCAGCAGCTTAACACAAACCTACGAGCAGTACTTC	CASSLTQTYEQYF
.	TRBJ2-5	.	TRBV20-1	TGCAGTGCTAGTTCGCCGGAGACCCAGTACTTC	CSASSPETQYF
.	TRBJ2-1	TRBD2	TRBV11-2	TGTGCCAGCAGCTTAGAGGGCGGGAGGGCCCACAATGAGCAGTTCTTC	CASSLEGGRAHNEQFF
.	TRBJ2-1	.	TRBV10-3	TGTGCCATCAGTGAGTCAGTGGTAGGCGAGCAGTTCTTC	CAISESVVGEQFF
.	TRBJ1-2	.	TRBV19	TGTGCCAGTAGTATAGGTGGGCAGCGGGGCTACACCTTC	CASSIGGQRGYTF
.	TRBJ2-1	TRBD2	TRBV27	TGTGCCAGCACCGAACGTGGGACTACGTACAATGAGCAGTTCTTC	CASTERGTTYNEQFF
few	TRBJ2-2	TRBD1	TRBV4-1	TGCGCCAGCAGCCAAACGACAGGGTACACCGGGGAGCTGTTTTTT	CASSQTTGYTGELFF